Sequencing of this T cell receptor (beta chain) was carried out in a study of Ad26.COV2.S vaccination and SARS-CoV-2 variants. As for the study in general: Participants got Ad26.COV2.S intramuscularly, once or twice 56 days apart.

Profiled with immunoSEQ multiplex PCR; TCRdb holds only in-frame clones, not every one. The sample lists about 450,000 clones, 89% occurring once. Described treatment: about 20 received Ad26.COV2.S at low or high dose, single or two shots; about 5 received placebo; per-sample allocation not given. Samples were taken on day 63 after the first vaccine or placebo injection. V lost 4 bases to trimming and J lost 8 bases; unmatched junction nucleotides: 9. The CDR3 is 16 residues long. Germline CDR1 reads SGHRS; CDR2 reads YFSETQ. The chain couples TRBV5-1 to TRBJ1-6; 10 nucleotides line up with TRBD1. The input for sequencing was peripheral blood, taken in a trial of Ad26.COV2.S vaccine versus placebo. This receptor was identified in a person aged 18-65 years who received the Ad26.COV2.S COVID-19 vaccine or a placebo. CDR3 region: CASSRMTGGVDSPLHF. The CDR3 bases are TGCGCCAGCAGCAGGATGACAGGGGGCGTCGATTCACCCCTCCACTTT.